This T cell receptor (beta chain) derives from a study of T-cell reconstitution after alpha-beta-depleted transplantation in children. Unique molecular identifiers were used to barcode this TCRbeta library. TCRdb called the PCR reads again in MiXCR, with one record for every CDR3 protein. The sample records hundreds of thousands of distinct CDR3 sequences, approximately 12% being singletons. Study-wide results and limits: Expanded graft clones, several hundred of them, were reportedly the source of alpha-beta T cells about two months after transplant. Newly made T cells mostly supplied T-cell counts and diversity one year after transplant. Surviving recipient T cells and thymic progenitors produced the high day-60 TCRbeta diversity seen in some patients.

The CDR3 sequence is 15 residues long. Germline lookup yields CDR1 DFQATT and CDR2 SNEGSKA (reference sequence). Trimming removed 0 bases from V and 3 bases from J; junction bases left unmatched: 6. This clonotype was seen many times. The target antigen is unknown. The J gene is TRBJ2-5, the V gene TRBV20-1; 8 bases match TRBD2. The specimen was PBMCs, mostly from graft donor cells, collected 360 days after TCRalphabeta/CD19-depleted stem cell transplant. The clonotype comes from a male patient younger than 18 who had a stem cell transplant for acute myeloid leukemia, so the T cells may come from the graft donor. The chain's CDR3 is CSARDPGLGEETQYF. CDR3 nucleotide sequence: TGCAGTGCTAGAGACCCGGGACTAGGTGAAGAGACCCAGTACTTC.